This is a list of T cell receptor beta chains from one sample in a study of identical twins. MiXCR, run by TCRdb on the 5' RACE reads, gives a single entry per CDR3 protein. Seen here are some 590,000 distinct CDR3 sequences, just under 10% observed once, and the top ten hold more than 2.5%. The same sample was also used in a study of yellow fever vaccine responses in identical twins.

Sequencing was performed on PBMCs. These receptors all stem from a woman aged 18-29 years in good health. The CDR3 runs from the conserved cysteine through the conserved F or W. The D gene is left open where the match is weak. Rows may omit the clone size; those that give it use once, few, many or a size class.

cdr3_nt cdr3_aa clone_size j_call v_call d_call
TGCAGTGCTAACTCAGGAGACGAAGTATACAATGAGCAGTTCTTC CSANSGDEVYNEQFF many TRBJ2-1 TRBV20-1 .
TGTGCCAGCAGCAACTCGGGACAGGGTTTCTACGAGCAGTACTTC CASSNSGQGFYEQYF few TRBJ2-7 TRBV27 TRBD1
TGTGCCAGCAGCTCCGGGAAAACCCTGGCAGATACGCAGTATTTT CASSSGKTLADTQYF . TRBJ2-3 TRBV25-1 .
TGTGCCACCAGCATCAATAGTCCCGGAGGGGGGGAGACCCAGTACTTC CATSINSPGGGETQYF many TRBJ2-5 TRBV15 .
TGTGCCAGCAGCTTAGACGCACAGAACACCGGGGAGCTGTTTTTT CASSLDAQNTGELFF . TRBJ2-2 TRBV11-2 .
TGTGCCAGCAGTAAAACGCGGGACTCCGGGATTAGCAATCAGCCCCAGCATTTT CASSKTRDSGISNQPQHF . TRBJ1-5 TRBV6-1 .
TGCGCCAGCGCCCTCGGGAGGGGCAGAGCAGATACGCAGTATTTT CASALGRGRADTQYF . TRBJ2-3 TRBV5-1 TRBD2
TGTGCCAGCAGTTTGGCCGGGACAGGGAATGAGCAGTTCTTC CASSLAGTGNEQFF many TRBJ2-1 TRBV27 TRBD1
TGTGCCAGCAGCCAAGATCTGACACCCTCCTACGAGCAGTACTTC CASSQDLTPSYEQYF . TRBJ2-7 TRBV3-1 .
TGTGCCAGCAGCTTATCTAGGGCGTCCGCACCCTATTCACCCCTCCACTTT CASSLSRASAPYSPLHF . TRBJ1-6 TRBV7-9 .
TGTGCCAGTGGGTCGTCTGGGGCCAAACTGTTTTTT CASGSSGAKLFF few TRBJ1-4 TRBV12-3/TRBV12-4 .
TGTGCCAGCTCACGGACTAGCGGGACCGACAATGAGCAGTTCTTC CASSRTSGTDNEQFF . TRBJ2-1 TRBV18 TRBD2
TGTGCCAGCAGCCAAGACATTCCGGGACACCTCTCGGAGAGCACAGATACGCAGTATTTT CASSQDIPGHLSESTDTQYF once TRBJ2-3 TRBV3-1 .
TGTGCCAGCAGCTTGTTGGCAGGTGAGGCGGAGTCGTCCTACAATGAGCAGTTCTTC CASSLLAGEAESSYNEQFF . TRBJ2-1 TRBV5-4 .
TGTGCCAGCAGCTTAGACCGACAGGGGGCGTGGGAGACCCAGTACTTC CASSLDRQGAWETQYF few TRBJ2-5 TRBV7-2 TRBD1
TGTGCCAGCAGCTTGGCCAACGGGGCCGGGGAGCTGTTTTTT CASSLANGAGELFF many TRBJ2-2 TRBV5-6 .
TGTGCCAGCAGCCTCACCAGGGGCGAGCAGTACTTC CASSLTRGEQYF many TRBJ2-7 TRBV3-1 .
TGCAGCTCCACAGCAAACACTGAAGCTTTCTTT CSSTANTEAFF many TRBJ1-1 TRBV29-1 .
TGTGCCAGCAGTACTCCCTTTTCGACCTCGAACGCCTACGAGCAGTACTTC CASSTPFSTSNAYEQYF . TRBJ2-7 TRBV6-2/TRBV6-3 .
TGCAGTGCATACCAACAGGAGCCCCCTACTTATCCTTACTCCTACGAGCAGTACTTC CSAYQQEPPTYPYSYEQYF few TRBJ2-7 TRBV20-1 .
TGTGCCAGCAGCCCCTGGAGTAGCGGGAGTACAGATACGCAGTATTTT CASSPWSSGSTDTQYF . TRBJ2-3 TRBV7-9 TRBD2
TGCAGTGCGGAGGTATTGGGCGATGAGCAGTTCTTC CSAEVLGDEQFF few TRBJ2-1 TRBV20-1 .
TGTGCCATCAGTGAGTCGTGGGGTTTACTAGCGGGGGGCCGCACAGATACGCAGTATTTT CAISESWGLLAGGRTDTQYF few TRBJ2-3 TRBV10-3 TRBD2